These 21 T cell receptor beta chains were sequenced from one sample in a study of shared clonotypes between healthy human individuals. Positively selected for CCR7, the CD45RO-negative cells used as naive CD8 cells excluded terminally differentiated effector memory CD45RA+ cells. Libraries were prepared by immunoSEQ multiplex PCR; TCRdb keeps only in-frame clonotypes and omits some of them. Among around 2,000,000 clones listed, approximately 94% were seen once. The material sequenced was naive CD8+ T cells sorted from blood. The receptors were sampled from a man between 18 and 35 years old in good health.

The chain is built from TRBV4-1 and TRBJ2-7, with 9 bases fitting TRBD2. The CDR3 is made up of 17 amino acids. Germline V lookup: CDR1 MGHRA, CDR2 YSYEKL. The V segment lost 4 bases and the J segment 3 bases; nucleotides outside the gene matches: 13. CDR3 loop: CASSPRSGSGSYYEQYF. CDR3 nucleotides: TGCGCCAGCAGCCCTCGTAGTGGTAGCGGGAGTTACTACGAGCAGTACTTC.

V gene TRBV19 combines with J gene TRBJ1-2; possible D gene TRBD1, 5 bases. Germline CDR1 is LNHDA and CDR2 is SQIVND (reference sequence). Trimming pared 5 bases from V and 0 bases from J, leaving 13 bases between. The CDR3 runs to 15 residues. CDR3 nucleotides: TGTGCCAGTAGTCCGACAGCGTTTTCTAACTATGGCTACACCTTC. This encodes CASSPTAFSNYGYTF.

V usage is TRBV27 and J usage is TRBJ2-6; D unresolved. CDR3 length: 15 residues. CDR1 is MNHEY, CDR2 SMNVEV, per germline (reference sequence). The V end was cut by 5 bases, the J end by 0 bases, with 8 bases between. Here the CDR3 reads CASSPRDSGANVLTF. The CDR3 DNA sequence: TGTGCCAGCAGTCCCCGCGACTCTGGGGCCAACGTCCTGACTTTC.

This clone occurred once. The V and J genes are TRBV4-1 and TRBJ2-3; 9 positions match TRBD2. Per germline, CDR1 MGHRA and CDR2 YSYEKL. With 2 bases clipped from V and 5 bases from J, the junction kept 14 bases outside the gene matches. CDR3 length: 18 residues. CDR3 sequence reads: CASSQWAGGPTRGDTQYF. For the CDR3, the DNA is TGCGCCAGCAGCCAATGGGCGGGGGGGCCCACCCGGGGAGATACGCAGTATTTT.

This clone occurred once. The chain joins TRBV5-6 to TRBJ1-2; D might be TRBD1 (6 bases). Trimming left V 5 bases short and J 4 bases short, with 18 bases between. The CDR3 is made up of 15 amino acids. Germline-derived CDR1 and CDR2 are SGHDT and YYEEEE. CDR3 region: CASRPELGGLYGYTF. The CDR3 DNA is TGTGCCAGCAGACCCGAGCTGGGGGGCCTCTATGGCTACACCTTC.

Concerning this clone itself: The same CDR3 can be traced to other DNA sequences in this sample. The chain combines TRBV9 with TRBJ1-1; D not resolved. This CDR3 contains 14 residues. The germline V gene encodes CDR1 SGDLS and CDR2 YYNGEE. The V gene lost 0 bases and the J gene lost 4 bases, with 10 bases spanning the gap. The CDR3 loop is CASSVEGKGTEAFF. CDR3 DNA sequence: TGTGCCAGCAGCGTAGAAGGAAAAGGCACTGAAGCTTTCTTT.

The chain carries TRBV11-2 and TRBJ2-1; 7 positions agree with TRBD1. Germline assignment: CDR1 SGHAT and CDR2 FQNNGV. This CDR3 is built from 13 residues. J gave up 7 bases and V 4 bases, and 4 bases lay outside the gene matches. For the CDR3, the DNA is TGTGCCAGCAGCTCCTCAGGGGGAAATGAGCAGTTCTTC. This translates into CASSSSGGNEQFF.

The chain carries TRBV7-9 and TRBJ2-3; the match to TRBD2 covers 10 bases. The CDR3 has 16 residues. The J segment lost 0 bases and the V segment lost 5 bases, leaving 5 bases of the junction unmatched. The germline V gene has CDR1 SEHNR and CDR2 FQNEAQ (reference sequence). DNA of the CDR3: TGTGCCAGCAGCGAGTCTAGCGGGGGTAGCACAGATACGCAGTATTTT. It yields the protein CASSESSGGSTDTQYF.

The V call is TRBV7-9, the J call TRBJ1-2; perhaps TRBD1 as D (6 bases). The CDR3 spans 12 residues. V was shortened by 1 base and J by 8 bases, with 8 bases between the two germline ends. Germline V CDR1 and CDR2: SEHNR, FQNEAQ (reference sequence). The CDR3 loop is CASSLGGQGYTF. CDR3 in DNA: TGTGCCAGCAGCTTAGGCGGACAGGGCTACACCTTC.

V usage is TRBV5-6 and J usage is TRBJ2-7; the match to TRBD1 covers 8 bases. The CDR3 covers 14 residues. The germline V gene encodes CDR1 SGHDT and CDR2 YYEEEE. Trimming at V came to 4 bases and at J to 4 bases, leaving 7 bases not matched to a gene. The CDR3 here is CASSAGTGRYEQYF. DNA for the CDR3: TGTGCCAGCAGCGCCGGGACAGGTCGGTACGAGCAGTACTTC.

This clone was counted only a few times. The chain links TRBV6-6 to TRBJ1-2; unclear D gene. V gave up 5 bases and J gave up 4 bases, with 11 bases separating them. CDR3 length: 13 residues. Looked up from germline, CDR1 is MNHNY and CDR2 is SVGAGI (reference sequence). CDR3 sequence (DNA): TGTGCCAGCAGTCCTGGGAGCGGCTATGGCTACACCTTC. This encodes CASSPGSGYGYTF.

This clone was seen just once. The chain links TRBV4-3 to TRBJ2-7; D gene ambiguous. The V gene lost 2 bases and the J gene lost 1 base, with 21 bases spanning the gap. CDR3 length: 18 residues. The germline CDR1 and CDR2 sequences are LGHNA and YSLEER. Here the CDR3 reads CASSQRPPGWETSYEQYF. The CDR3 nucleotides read TGCGCCAGCAGCCAACGGCCCCCCGGTTGGGAAACTTCCTACGAGCAGTACTTC.

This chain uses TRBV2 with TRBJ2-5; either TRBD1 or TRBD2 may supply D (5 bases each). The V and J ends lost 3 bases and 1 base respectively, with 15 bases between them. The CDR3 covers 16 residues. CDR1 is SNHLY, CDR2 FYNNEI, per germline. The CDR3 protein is CASSEWAKGPQETQYF. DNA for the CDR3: TGTGCCAGCAGTGAGTGGGCCAAGGGACCCCAAGAGACCCAGTACTTC.

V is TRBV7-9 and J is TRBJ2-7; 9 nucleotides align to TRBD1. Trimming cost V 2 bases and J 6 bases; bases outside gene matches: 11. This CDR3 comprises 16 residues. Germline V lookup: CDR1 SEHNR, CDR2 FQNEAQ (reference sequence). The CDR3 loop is CASSLSFGTGFAEQYF. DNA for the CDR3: TGTGCCAGCAGCTTAAGTTTTGGGACAGGGTTCGCCGAGCAGTACTTC.

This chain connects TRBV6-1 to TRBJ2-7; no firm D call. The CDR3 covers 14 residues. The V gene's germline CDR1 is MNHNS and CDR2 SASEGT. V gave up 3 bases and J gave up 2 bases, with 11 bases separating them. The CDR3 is CASSDPRWTYEQYF. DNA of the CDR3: TGTGCCAGCAGTGATCCTCGTTGGACCTACGAGCAGTACTTC.

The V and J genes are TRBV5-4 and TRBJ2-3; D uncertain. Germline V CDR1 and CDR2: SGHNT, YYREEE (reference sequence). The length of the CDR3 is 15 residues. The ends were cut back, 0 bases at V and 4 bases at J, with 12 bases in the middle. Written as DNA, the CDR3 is TGTGCCAGCAGCTTGGAGTACCACTCGGCAGATACGCAGTATTTT. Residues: CASSLEYHSADTQYF.

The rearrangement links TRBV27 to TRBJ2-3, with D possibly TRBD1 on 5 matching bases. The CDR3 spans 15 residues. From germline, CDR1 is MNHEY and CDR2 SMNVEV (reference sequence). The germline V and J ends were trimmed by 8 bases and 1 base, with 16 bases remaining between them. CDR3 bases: TGTGCCAGCCAGTTCTCCCAGGGCGGCACAGATACGCAGTATTTT. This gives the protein CASQFSQGGTDTQYF.

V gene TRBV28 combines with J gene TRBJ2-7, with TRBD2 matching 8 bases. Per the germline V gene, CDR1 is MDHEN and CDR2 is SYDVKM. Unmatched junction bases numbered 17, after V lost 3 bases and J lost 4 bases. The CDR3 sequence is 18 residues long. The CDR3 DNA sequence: TGTGCCAGCAGTTTCTCCCTGAGCGGGGGCGTTGACCCGTACGAGCAGTACTTC. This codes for CASSFSLSGGVDPYEQYF.

For the CDR3, the DNA is TGTGCCAGTAGTTTCCGGGACAGACAATCACCCCTCCACTTT. The encoded protein is CASSFRDRQSPLHF. The rearrangement links TRBV19 to TRBJ1-6; 7 bases are a match to TRBD1. The length of the CDR3 is 14 residues. With 5 bases clipped from V and 10 bases from J, the junction kept 8 bases outside the gene matches. Germline assignment: CDR1 LNHDA and CDR2 SQIVND (reference sequence).

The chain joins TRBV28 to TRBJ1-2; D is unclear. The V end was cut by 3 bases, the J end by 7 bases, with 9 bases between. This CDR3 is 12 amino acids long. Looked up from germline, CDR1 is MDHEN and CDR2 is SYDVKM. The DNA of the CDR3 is TGTGCCAGCAGTTTGGAGGGTGCTGGCTACACCTTC. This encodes CASSLEGAGYTF.

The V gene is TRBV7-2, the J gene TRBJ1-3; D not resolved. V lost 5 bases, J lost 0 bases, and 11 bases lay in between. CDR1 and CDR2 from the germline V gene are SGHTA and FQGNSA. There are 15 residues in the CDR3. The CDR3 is CASSLTGSSGNTIYF. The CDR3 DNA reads TGTGCCAGCAGCCTAACCGGGAGCTCTGGAAACACCATATATTTT. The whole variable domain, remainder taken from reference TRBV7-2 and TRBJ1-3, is GAGVSQSPSNKVTEKGKDVELRCDPISGHTALYWYRQSLGQGLEFLIYFQGNSAPDKSGLPSDRFSAERTGGSVSTLTIQRTQQEDSAVYLCASSLTGSSGNTIYFGEGSWLTVV.